Sequencing of this T cell receptor beta chain was carried out in a study of CD8 T cells in Susac syndrome. Trimming removed 3 bases at V and 0 bases at J, with 9 bases between. The CDR3 runs to 15 residues. Germline values: CDR1 GTSNPN, CDR2 SVGIG (reference sequence). In its sample, this clonotype was seen once. Reverse transcription of roughly 0.5 to 1 ug RNA used random hexamers. TCRdb re-called the immunoSEQ multiplex PCR reads through MiXCR, storing one row per CDR3 protein. Of roughly 200,000 distinct CDR3 sequences listed, 90% to 97% were seen once; the top ten hold about 0.093%. The source is a human donor with multiple sclerosis. This sequence joins TRBV30 and TRBJ2-6; D is ambiguous. Sequenced sample: CD4+ T cells from PBMCs. The chain's CDR3 is CAWRLFGSGANVLTF. CDR3 nucleotides: TGTGCCTGGAGGCTCTTTGGCTCTGGGGCCAACGTCCTGACTTTC.